This passage covers 8 T cell receptor beta chains from one sample sequenced in a study of cytomegalovirus exposure and HLA in healthy donors. Clones were read by immunoSEQ multiplex PCR, and TCRdb kept only the in-frame ones, dropping some. The table shows around 300,000 clones, with approximately 90% occurring only once. The sequenced material came from PBMCs. All receptors derive from a young woman in good health and CMV-seronegative.

The chain joins TRBV4-3 to TRBJ1-1; 8 bases agree with TRBD1. The CDR3 sequence is 13 residues long. Germline V CDR1 and CDR2: LGHNA, YSLEER. Trimming took 5 bases from V and 4 from J; bases not matched to a gene: 3. In nucleotides, the CDR3 is TGCGCCAGCAGCACAACAGGGGGCACTGAAGCTTTCTTT. This encodes CASSTTGGTEAFF.

The genes are TRBV4-3 and TRBJ1-2, with 9 bases fitting TRBD1. The trim removed 0 bases at V and 4 bases at J, leaving 0 bases unmatched. CDR1 is LGHNA, CDR2 YSLEER, per germline. This CDR3 contains 14 residues. CDR3 nucleotides: TGCGCCAGCAGCCAAGAGGGACAGGGCTATGGCTACACCTTC. It specifies CASSQEGQGYGYTF.

The chain couples TRBV10-3 to TRBJ2-6; perhaps TRBD1 as D (5 bases). Germline V gene lookup returns CDR1 ENHRY and CDR2 SYGVKD. Trimming took off 8 bases at V and 2 bases at J, with 22 bases between the two ends. There are 18 residues in the CDR3. CDR3 sequence (DNA): TGTGCCATCCGCGCCCTGGGGCAGGGTGGACCTGGGGCCAACGTCCTGACTTTC. Its translation: CAIRALGQGGPGANVLTF.

This sequence joins TRBV5-1 and TRBJ1-4; D is perhaps TRBD1 (6 bases). The CDR3 has 15 amino acids. CDR1 is SGHRS and CDR2 is YFSETQ in the germline V gene. V was cut by 1 base and J by 4 bases, with 11 bases left in between. As DNA, the CDR3 is TGCGCCAGCAGCTTGAAACAGGGCCATAATGAAAAACTGTTTTTT. It specifies CASSLKQGHNEKLFF.

The rearrangement links TRBV7-7 to TRBJ2-5; D unclear. V lost 1 base to trimming and J lost 4 bases, with 10 bases between them. Germline V gives CDR1 SSHAT, CDR2 FNYEAQ (reference sequence). This CDR3 contains 14 residues. The CDR3 bases are TGTGCCAGCAGCTTAGAAATCGTCGGAGAGACCCAGTACTTC. This sequence encodes CASSLEIVGETQYF.

Only a few counts were recorded for this clone. One end of the junction does not line up with germline, which may come from a read error. V is TRBV18 and J is TRBJ1-1; the D is unclear. The germline CDR1 and CDR2 sequences are KGHSH and LQKENI. The CDR3 sequence is 15 residues long. CDR3 protein: CASSPRAQMNTEAFF. The CDR3 bases are TGTGCCAGCTCCCCACGGGCCCAAATGAACACTGAAGCTTTCTTT.

The chain combines TRBV5-1 with TRBJ2-5, with a tentative D call TRBD1 (5 bases). V was shortened by 8 bases and J by 2 bases, with 19 bases between the two germline ends. The CDR3 extends over 15 amino acids. The germline V gene has CDR1 SGHRS and CDR2 YFSETQ. The CDR3 nucleotides read TGCGCCAGTGGCCTTGACAGTACTAAACAAGAGACCCAGTACTTC. Its translation: CASGLDSTKQETQYF.

The CDR3: CASSLVGGSGAYNEQFF. CDR3 DNA: TGCGCCAGCAGCTTGGTGGGTGGTAGCGGAGCCTACAATGAGCAGTTCTTC. This rearrangement joins TRBV5-1 to TRBJ2-1; possibly TRBD2 for D (6 bases). The CDR3 loop spans 17 amino acids. V lost 0 bases and J lost 2, with 15 bases in between. The V gene's germline CDR1 is SGHRS and CDR2 YFSETQ.